A single sample is the source of the 12 T cell receptor beta chains below, sequenced in a study of identical twins. TCRdb re-analysed the 5' RACE reads in MiXCR, keeping a single row per CDR3 protein. Among 420,000 or so distinct CDR3 sequences listed, about 18% were seen once. Specimen: naive T cells sorted from blood. All receptors derive from a man in his fifties or sixties in good health.

This sequence joins TRBV4-3 and TRBJ2-2; no clear D. Germline loops: CDR1 LGHNA, CDR2 YSLEER. This CDR3 spans 13 amino acids. V lost 0 bases and J lost 7, with 6 bases in between. The CDR3 nucleotides are TGCGCCAGCAGCCAAGAACCGGGCGGGGAGCTGTTTTTT. Translating gives CASSQEPGGELFF.

This clonotype was detected ten times or more. This sequence joins TRBV11-2 and TRBJ2-1; 8 nucleotides agree with TRBD2. The CDR3 contains 16 residues. Germline CDR1 reads SGHAT; CDR2 reads FQNNGV. After removal of 5 bases from V and 2 bases from J, the junction contained 8 bases not matched to a gene. CDR3 in amino acids: CASSRGSGNAYNEQFF. The CDR3 coding sequence is TGTGCCAGCAGCAGAGGTAGCGGGAACGCCTACAATGAGCAGTTCTTC.

This chain connects TRBV20-1 to TRBJ2-7; D is undetermined. V lost 4 bases and J 2 bases, leaving 18 bases between the germline ends. This CDR3 spans 15 amino acids. Germline V gives CDR1 DFQATT, CDR2 SNEGSKA (reference sequence). CDR3 coding DNA: TGCAGTGCTAATCCCGGCCCGGAGAGCACCTACGAGCAGTACTTC. Amino acids: CSANPGPESTYEQYF.

The sample holds many counts of this clonotype. The gene calls are TRBV29-1 and TRBJ2-3; TRBD2 aligns across 11 bases. This CDR3 spans 16 amino acids. J gave up 3 bases and V 2 bases, and 7 bases lay outside the gene matches. Germline lookup yields CDR1 SQVTM and CDR2 ANQGSEA. This chain's CDR3 is CSVESPLAGVTDTQYF. In DNA form, the CDR3 reads TGCAGCGTTGAATCGCCACTAGCGGGAGTGACAGATACGCAGTATTTT.

This clonotype appeared many times. The genes are TRBV5-1 and TRBJ2-5, with 8 bases identical to TRBD2. V shed 1 base and J 5 bases; nucleotides not matched to a gene: 7. Germline V gives CDR1 SGHRS, CDR2 YFSETQ. The CDR3 sequence is 15 residues long. CDR3 coding DNA: TGCGCCAGCAGCTTGAACGGGGGGGCCTATGAGACCCAGTACTTC. Translated: CASSLNGGAYETQYF.

This clonotype came up many times. This chain connects TRBV5-1 to TRBJ2-1; TRBD2 agrees at 7 bases. The J segment lost 5 bases and the V segment lost 4 bases, leaving 9 bases of the junction unmatched. This CDR3 is 15 amino acids long. Per germline, CDR1 SGHRS and CDR2 YFSETQ. The CDR3 here is CASSVSGTNDNEQFF. For the CDR3, the DNA is TGCGCCAGCAGCGTTTCCGGGACTAACGACAATGAGCAGTTCTTC.

The V and J genes are TRBV2 and TRBJ1-3, with D unclear. The CDR3 covers 16 residues. V lost 3 bases and J lost 4, with 16 bases in between. The germline CDR1 and CDR2 sequences are SNHLY and FYNNEI. The CDR3 protein is CASSDGRATSGNTIYF. DNA of the CDR3: TGTGCCAGCAGTGACGGTCGGGCCACCTCGGGAAACACCATATATTTT.

The chain links TRBV12-3 or TRBV12-4 to TRBJ2-5, with TRBD2 as a possible D gene (5 bases). The CDR3 contains 14 residues. The ends were cut back, 5 bases at V and 2 bases at J, with 12 bases in the middle. For the CDR3, the DNA is TGTGCCAGCAGTCTTACTAGTGCTCAAGAGACCCAGTACTTC. It encodes CASSLTSAQETQYF.

CDR3 DNA sequence: TGTGCCAGCAGATTTGGGATCCAGGGATGGGGATCTGGAAACACCATATATTTT. Protein: CASRFGIQGWGSGNTIYF. V and J are TRBV5-6 and TRBJ1-3, with D maybe TRBD1 (5 bases). This CDR3 is built from 18 residues. The V end lost 5 bases, the J end lost 1 base, and 22 bases lay between the germline ends. Germline V gives CDR1 SGHDT, CDR2 YYEEEE.

This clonotype was recorded many times. The rearrangement uses TRBV9 and TRBJ2-5, with TRBD1 as a possible D gene (5 bases). This CDR3 is 15 amino acids long. Germline CDR1 reads SGDLS; CDR2 reads YYNGEE. With 0 bases removed from V and 4 bases from J, the gap between germline ends came to 13 bases. The CDR3 reads CASSVGTTSRETQYF. CDR3 nucleotide sequence: TGTGCCAGCAGCGTAGGGACAACCAGTCGAGAGACCCAGTACTTC.

This chain connects TRBV6-2 or TRBV6-3 to TRBJ2-7; no reliable D call. Germline CDR1 is MNHEY and CDR2 is SVGEGT. This CDR3 region has 17 residues. V was clipped by 4 bases and J by 3 bases, with 22 bases between them. For the CDR3, the DNA is TGTGCCAGCAGTTTCGCGCCTGGCCCATTTCATAACTACGAGCAGTACTTC. Translated: CASSFAPGPFHNYEQYF.

This clonotype was counted between two and nine times. The chain employs TRBV7-2 and TRBJ2-3, with 8 bases that match TRBD2. V gave up 3 bases and J gave up 3 bases; unmatched junction bases: 8. Germline CDR1 reads SGHTA; CDR2 reads FQGNSA. The CDR3 extends over 16 amino acids. CDR3 loop: CASSFKAGVGTDTQYF. The CDR3 coding sequence is TGTGCCAGCAGCTTCAAAGCGGGAGTGGGTACAGATACGCAGTATTTT.